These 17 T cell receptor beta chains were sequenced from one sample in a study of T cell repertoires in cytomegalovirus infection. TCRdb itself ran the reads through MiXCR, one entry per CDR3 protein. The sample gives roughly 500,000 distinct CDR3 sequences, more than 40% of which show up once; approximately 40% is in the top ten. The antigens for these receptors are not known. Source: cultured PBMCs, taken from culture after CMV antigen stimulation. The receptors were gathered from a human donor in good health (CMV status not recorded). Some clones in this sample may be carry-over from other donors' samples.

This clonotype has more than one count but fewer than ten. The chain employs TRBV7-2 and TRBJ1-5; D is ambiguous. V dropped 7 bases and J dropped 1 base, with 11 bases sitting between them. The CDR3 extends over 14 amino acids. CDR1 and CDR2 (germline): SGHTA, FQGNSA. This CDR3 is CASTPVGSNQPQHF. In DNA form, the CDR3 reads TGTGCCAGCACCCCAGTCGGGAGCAATCAGCCCCAGCATTTT.

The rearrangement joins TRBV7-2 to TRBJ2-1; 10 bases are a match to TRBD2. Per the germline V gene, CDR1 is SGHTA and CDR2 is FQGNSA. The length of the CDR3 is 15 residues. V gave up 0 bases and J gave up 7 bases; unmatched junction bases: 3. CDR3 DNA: TGTGCCAGCAGCTTAGCGGCTAGCGGGGGTAATGAGCAGTTCTTC. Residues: CASSLAASGGNEQFF. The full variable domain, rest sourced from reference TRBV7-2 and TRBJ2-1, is GAGVSQSPSNKVTEKGKDVELRCDPISGHTALYWYRQSLGQGLEFLIYFQGNSAPDKSGLPSDRFSAERTGGSVSTLTIQRTQQEDSAVYLCASSLAASGGNEQFFGPGTRLTVL.

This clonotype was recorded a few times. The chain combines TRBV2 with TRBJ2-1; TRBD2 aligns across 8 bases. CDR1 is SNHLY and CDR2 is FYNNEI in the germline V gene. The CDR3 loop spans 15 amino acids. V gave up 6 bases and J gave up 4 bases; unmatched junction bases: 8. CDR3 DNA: TGTGCCAGCAGCAAGACTAGCGATGGGTACAATGAGCAGTTCTTC. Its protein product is CASSKTSDGYNEQFF.

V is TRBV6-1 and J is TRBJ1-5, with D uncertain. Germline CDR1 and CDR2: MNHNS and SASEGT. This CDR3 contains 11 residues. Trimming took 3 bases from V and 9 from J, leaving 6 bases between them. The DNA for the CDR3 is TGTGCCAGCAGTGAGGAGGGGCCCCAGCATTTT. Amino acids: CASSEEGPQHF.

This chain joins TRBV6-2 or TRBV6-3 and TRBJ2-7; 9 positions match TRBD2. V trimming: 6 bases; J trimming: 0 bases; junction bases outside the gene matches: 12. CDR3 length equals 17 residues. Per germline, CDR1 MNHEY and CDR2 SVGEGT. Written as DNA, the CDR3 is TGTGCCAGCAGCCGACGCGGCCTAGCGGGGATCTCCTACGAGCAGTACTTC. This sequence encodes CASSRRGLAGISYEQYF.

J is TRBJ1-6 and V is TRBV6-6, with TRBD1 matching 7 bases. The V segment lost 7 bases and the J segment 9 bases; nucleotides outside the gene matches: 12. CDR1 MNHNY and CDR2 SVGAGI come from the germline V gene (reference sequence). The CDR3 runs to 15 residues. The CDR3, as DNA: TGTGCCAGCATGGAGGCGACAGGGCGGACTTCACCCCTCCACTTT. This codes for CASMEATGRTSPLHF.

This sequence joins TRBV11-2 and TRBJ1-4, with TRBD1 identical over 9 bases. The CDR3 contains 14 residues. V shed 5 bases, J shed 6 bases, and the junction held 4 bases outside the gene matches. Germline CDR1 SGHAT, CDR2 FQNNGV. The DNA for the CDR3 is TGTGCCAGCAGCCCCAGGACAGGGGATGAAAAACTGTTTTTT. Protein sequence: CASSPRTGDEKLFF.

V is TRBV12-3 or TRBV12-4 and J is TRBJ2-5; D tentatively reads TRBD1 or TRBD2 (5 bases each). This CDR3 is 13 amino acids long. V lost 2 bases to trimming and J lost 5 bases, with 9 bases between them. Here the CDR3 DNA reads TGTGCCAGCAGTTTACGGGGACCGGAGACCCAGTACTTC. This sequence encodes CASSLRGPETQYF.

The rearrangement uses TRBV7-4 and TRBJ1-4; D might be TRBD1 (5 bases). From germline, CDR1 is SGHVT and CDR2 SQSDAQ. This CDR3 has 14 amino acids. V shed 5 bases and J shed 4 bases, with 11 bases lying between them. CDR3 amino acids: CASSIDRYNEKLFF. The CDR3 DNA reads TGTGCCAGCAGCATCGACAGATATAATGAAAAACTGTTTTTT. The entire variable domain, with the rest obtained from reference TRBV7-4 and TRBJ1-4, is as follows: GAGVSQSPRYKVAKRGRDVALRCDSISGHVTLYWYRQTLGQGSEVLTYSQSDAQRDKSGRPSGRFSAERPERSVSTLKIQRTEQGDSAVYLCASSIDRYNEKLFFGSGTQLSVL.

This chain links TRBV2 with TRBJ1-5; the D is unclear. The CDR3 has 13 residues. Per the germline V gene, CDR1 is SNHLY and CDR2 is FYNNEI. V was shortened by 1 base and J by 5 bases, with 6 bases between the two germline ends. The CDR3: CASSEGQHQPQHF. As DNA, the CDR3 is TGTGCCAGCAGTGAAGGCCAGCATCAGCCCCAGCATTTT.

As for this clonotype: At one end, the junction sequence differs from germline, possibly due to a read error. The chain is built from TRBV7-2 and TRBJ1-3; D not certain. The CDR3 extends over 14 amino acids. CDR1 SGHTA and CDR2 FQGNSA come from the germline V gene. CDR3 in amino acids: CASDRGDSGTTIYF. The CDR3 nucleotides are TGTGCCAGCGACCGGGGTGACTCTGGAACCACCATATATTTT.

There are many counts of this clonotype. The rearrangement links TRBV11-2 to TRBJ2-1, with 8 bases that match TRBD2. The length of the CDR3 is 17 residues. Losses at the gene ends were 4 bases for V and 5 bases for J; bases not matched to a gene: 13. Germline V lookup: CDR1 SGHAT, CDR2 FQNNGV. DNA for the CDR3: TGTGCCAGCAGCTCAGGCACAGCGGGAGTCAGGGACAATGAGCAGTTCTTC. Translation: CASSSGTAGVRDNEQFF.

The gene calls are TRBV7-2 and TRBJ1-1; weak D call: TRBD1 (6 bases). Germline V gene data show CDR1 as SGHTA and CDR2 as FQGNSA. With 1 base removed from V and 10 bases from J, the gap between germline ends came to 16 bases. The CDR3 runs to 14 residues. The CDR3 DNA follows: TGTGCCAGCAGCTTAGGGTGGACAGCGCCTGGAGCTTTCTTT. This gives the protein CASSLGWTAPGAFF.

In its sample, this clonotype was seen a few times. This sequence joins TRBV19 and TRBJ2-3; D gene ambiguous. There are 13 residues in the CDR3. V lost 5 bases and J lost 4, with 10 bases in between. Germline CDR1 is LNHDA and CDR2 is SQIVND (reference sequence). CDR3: CASSPTSADTQYF. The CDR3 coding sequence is TGTGCCAGTAGTCCGACTTCAGCAGATACGCAGTATTTT. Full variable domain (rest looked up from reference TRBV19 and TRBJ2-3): DGGITQSPKYLFRKEGQNVTLSCEQNLNHDAMYWYRQDPGQGLRLIYYSQIVNDFQKGDIAEGYSVSREKKESFPLTVTSAQKNPTAFYLCASSPTSADTQYFGPGTRLTVL.

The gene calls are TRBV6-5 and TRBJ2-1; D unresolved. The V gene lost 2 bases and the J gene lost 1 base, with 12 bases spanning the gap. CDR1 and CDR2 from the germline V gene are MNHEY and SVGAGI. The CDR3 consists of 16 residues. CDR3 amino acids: CASSYGPPPSYNEQFF. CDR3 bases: TGTGCCAGCAGTTACGGGCCTCCCCCATCCTACAATGAGCAGTTCTTC.

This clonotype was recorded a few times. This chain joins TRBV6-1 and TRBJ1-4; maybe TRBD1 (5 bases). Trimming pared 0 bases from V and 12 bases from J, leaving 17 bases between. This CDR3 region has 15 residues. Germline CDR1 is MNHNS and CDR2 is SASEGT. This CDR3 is CASSEAKKRGRELFF. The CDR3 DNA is TGTGCCAGCAGTGAAGCGAAGAAGCGGGGCCGGGAACTGTTTTTT.

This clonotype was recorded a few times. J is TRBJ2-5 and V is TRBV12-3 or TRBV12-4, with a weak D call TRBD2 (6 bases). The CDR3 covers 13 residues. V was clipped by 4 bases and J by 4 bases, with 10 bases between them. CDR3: CASSSGSGETQYF. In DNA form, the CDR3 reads TGTGCCAGCAGTTCCGGGAGTGGAGAGACCCAGTACTTC.